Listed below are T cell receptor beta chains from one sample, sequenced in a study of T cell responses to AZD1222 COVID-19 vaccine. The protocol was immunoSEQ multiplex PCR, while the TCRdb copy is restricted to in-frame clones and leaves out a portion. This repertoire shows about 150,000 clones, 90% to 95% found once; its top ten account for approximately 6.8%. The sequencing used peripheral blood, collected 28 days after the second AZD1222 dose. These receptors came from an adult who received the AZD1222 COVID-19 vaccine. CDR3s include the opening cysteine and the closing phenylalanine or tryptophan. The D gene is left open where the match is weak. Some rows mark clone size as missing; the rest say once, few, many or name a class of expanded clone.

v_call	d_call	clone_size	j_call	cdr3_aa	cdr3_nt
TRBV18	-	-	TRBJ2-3	CASSPPSRAPDTQYF	TGTGCCAGCTCACCACCAAGTAGGGCCCCAGATACGCAGTATTTT
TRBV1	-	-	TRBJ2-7	CTSTKIDREGYEQYF	TGCACCAGCACCAAAATAGACAGGGAGGGTTACGAGCAGTACTTC
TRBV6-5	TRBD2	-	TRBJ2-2	CASNLPGGTGELFF	TGTGCCAGCAATCTGCCGGGAGGCACCGGGGAGCTGTTTTTT
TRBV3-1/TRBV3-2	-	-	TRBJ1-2	CASSSGEGYGYTF	TGTGCCAGCAGCTCCGGGGAGGGGTACGGCTACACCTTC
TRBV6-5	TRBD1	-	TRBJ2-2	CASSGQGRGGELFF	TGTGCCAGCAGCGGACAGGGGCGGGGCGGGGAGCTGTTTTTT
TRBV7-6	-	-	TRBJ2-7	CASSLGSLYEQYF	TGTGCCAGCAGCTTAGGCAGTCTCTACGAGCAGTACTTC
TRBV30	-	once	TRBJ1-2	CAWSVRNYGYTF	TGTGCCTGGAGTGTACGAAACTATGGCTACACCTTC
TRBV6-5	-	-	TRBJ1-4	CASSTLTENNEKLFF	TGTGCCAGCAGCACTCTGACAGAAAATAATGAAAAACTGTTTTTT
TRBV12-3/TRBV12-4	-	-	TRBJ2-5	CASSFTETQYF	TGTGCCAGCAGTTTTACGGAGACCCAGTACTTC
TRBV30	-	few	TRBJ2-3	CAWSVLLFTDTQYF	TGTGCCTGGAGTGTACTTCTTTTCACAGATACGCAGTATTTT
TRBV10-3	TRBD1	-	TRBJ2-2	CAMQGQGDTGELFF	TGTGCCATGCAGGGACAGGGGGACACCGGGGAGCTGTTTTTT
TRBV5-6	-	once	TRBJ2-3	CASSMAGDALTDTQYF	TGTGCCAGCAGCATGGCCGGGGACGCCTTAACAGATACGCAGTATTTT
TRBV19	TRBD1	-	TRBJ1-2	CASSIVSGGSYGYTF	TGTGCCAGTAGTATTGTTTCAGGGGGTTCGTATGGCTACACCTTC
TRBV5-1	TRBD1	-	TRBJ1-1	CASSGGQENTEAFF	TGCGCCAGCAGCGGGGGACAGGAGAACACTGAAGCTTTCTTT
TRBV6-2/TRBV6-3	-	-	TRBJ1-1	CASSLWAGNEAFF	TGTGCCAGCAGTCTCTGGGCGGGCAACGAAGCTTTCTTT
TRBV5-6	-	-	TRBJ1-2	CASSLRQLVYGYTF	TGTGCCAGCAGCTTACGACAGTTGGTCTATGGCTACACCTTC
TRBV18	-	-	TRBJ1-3	CASSPYPGDSSGNTIYF	TGTGCCAGCTCACCCTACCCCGGAGACAGCTCTGGAAACACCATATATTTT
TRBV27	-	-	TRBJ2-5	CASSFGGGLQETQYF	TGTGCCAGCAGTTTTGGGGGGGGGCTCCAAGAGACCCAGTACTTC
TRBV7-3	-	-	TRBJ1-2	CASSPDGLYGYTF	TGTGCCAGCAGCCCCGACGGGCTCTATGGCTACACCTTC
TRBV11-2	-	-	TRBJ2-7	CASSFGSGGIYEQYF	TGTGCCAGCAGCTTCGGGTCAGGTGGGATCTACGAGCAGTACTTC
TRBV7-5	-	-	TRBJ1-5	CVRSHTGPNYQPQHF	TGTGTCAGAAGCCATACGGGACCGAACTATCAGCCCCAGCATTTT
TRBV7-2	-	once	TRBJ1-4	CASSLGRQDSEKLFF	TGTGCCAGCAGCTTAGGTCGGCAGGATTCCGAAAAACTGTTTTTT
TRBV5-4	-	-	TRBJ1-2	CASSFMRDYGYTF	TGTGCCAGCAGCTTCATGAGGGACTATGGCTACACCTTC
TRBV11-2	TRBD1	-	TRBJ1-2	CASSSGQGDYGYTF	TGTGCCAGCAGCTCGGGACAGGGTGACTATGGCTACACCTTC
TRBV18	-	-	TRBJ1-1	CASSPLTGYTEAFF	TGTGCCAGCTCACCCCTAACAGGGTATACTGAAGCTTTCTTT
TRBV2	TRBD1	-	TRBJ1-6	CASRGQVNSPLHF	TGTGCCAGCAGAGGACAGGTTAATTCACCCCTCCACTTT
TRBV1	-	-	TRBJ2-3	CTSSQAVTSTDTQYF	TGCACCAGCAGCCAAGCGGTGACGAGCACAGATACGCAGTATTTT
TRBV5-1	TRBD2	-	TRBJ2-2	CASTRASLADTGELFF	TGCGCCAGCACCCGCGCCTCACTAGCGGACACCGGGGAGCTGTTTTTT
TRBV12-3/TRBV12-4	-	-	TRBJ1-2	CASGPPGYTF	TGTGCCTCTGGACCGCCTGGCTACACCTTC
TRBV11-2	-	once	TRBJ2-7	CASSLVYGSYEQYF	TGTGCCAGCAGCTTAGTCTACGGCTCCTACGAGCAGTACTTC
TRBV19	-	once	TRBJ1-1	CASSRAGMLNTEAFF	TGTGCCAGTAGTAGGGCAGGGATGCTGAACACTGAAGCTTTCTTT
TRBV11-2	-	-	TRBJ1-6	CASSLRSGDPLHF	TGTGCCAGCAGCTTACGTTCGGGGGACCCCCTCCACTTT
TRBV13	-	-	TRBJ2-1	CASSGIQNNEQFF	TGTGCCAGCTCGGGGATTCAAAACAATGAGCAGTTCTTC
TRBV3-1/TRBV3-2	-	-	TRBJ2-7	CASSQVRYEQYF	TGTGCCAGCAGCCAAGTACGGTACGAGCAGTACTTC
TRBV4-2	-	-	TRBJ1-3	CASSQDWESSGNTIYF	TGTGCCAGCAGCCAAGATTGGGAGAGCTCTGGAAACACCATATATTTT
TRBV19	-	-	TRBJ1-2	CASSIVPNYGYTF	TGTGCCAGTAGTATTGTACCGAACTATGGCTACACCTTC
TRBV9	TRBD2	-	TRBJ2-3	CASSVAGLGVDTQYF	TGTGCCAGCAGCGTAGCGGGACTAGGTGTTGATACGCAGTATTTT
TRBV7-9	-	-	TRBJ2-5	CASSLSGGAQIQETQYF	TGTGCCAGCAGCTTATCCGGGGGCGCGCAAATTCAAGAGACCCAGTACTTC
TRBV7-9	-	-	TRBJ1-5	CASSPQGVHQPQHF	TGTGCCAGCAGCCCACAGGGAGTACATCAGCCCCAGCATTTT
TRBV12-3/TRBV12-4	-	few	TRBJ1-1	CASSWGNTEAFF	TGTGCCAGCAGTTGGGGGAACACTGAAGCTTTCTTT
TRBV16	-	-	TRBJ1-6	CASTLKGGSPYNSPLHF	TGTGCCAGCACCCTCAAAGGGGGTAGCCCCTATAATTCACCCCTCCACTTT
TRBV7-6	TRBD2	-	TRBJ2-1	CASTAGLVFSGEQFF	TGTGCCAGCACCGCCGGACTAGTGTTTTCGGGTGAGCAGTTCTTC
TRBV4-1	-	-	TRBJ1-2	CASSQDRGNNYGYTF	TGCGCCAGCAGCCAAGATAGAGGGAATAACTATGGCTACACCTTC
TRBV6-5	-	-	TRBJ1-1	CASSYSTNTEAFF	TGTGCCAGCAGTTACTCGACGAACACTGAAGCTTTCTTT
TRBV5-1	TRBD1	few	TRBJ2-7	CASSPGQGPSSYEQYF	TGCGCCAGCAGCCCTGGACAGGGGCCTAGCTCCTACGAGCAGTACTTC